A selection of T cell receptor beta chains follows, all from one sample in a study of lymphopenia after photon versus proton radiotherapy. The assay was immunoSEQ multiplex PCR, and TCRdb's table has in-frame clones only and misses some. Counted here are 50,000 to 70,000 clones, roughly nine tenths occurring once; the ten biggest clones make up 13%. The starting material was peripheral blood, obtained from a patient treated with proton-based radiotherapy. The source of these receptors is a man older than 75 with esophageal cancer. The CDR3 runs from the conserved cysteine through the conserved F or W. Fields, in order: V gene, CDR3 length, CDR3 protein.

TRBV7-3	13	CASSSLRGLEQYF
TRBV7-2	15	CASSLAPEGGRGQFF
TRBV14	15	CASSRWLLVSDTQYF
TRBV7-2	14	CASSLLGTNTEAFF
TRBV15	18	CATSRDLVTGGNTGELFF
TRBV18	12	CASSPTDTEAFF
TRBV7-2	15	CASSLVLQGQETQYF
TRBV6-5	16	CASSYSWPGTKNIQYF
TRBV11-2	15	CASSFGQGVLSPLHF
TRBV5-1	15	CASSSGLAGGDTQYF
TRBV7-9	15	CASSPGTSGTYEQYF
TRBV7-9	16	CASSHPPRQGGTEAFF
TRBV5-8	15	CASSLGTGFEYGYTF
TRBV9	15	CASSRGGANTGELFF
TRBV6-1	15	CASSPGGAGTGELFF
TRBV5-1	15	CASSSSRTDTGELFF
TRBV14	16	CASSQDRGGLQETQYF
TRBV19	15	CASSIMGDRSYEQYF
TRBV6-1	14	CASSESRAAGPQHF
TRBV5-1	14	CASSPRQGVYEQYF
TRBV6-1	15	CASSRPGGANYGYTF
TRBV25-1	17	CASSERRQGGSTDTQYF
TRBV28	16	CASSPSGEGGNQPQHF
TRBV2	14	CASEGRSGANVLTF
TRBV6-5	14	CASSADRAPYGYTF
TRBV29-1	14	CSVNRDTVPLTQYF
TRBV4-1	17	CASSQGLAGGILNEQFF
TRBV14	14	CASSPGLAGAGQFF
TRBV5-5	16	CASSFVPGSYTDTQYF
TRBV6-5	13	CAVQGAGANVLTF
TRBV7-8	14	CASSYHQVSGELFF
TRBV5-1	14	CASSLGQDNSPLHF
TRBV5-1	15	CASSLAPRDYYGYTF
TRBV7-2	14	CASSSRGTVGGYTF
TRBV2	14	CASSAGSQNSPLHF
TRBV7-2	17	CASSLGKPAGGPYEQYF
TRBV5-6	16	CASRRGLDRLNYGYTF
TRBV11-2	15	CASSLRRLETGELFF
TRBV7-2	14	CASSLATAPYGYTF
TRBV4-3	14	CASSQDAVWSEQYF
TRBV27	15	CASSALYRGEYEQYF
TRBV23-1	15	CASSPTPHLNYGYTF
TRBV6-5	15	CASSNRALRGNTIYF
TRBV6-5	14	CASSYRDRNYEQYF